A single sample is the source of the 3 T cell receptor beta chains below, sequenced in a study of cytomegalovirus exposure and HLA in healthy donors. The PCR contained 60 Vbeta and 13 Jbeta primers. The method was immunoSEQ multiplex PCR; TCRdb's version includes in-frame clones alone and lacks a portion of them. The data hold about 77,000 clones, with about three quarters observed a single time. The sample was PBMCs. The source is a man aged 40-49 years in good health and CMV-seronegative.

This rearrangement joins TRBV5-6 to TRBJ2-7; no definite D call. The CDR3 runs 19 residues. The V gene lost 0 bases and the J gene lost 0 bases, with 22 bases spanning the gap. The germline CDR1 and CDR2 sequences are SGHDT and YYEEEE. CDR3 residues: CASSLDRPLFGRFSYEQYF. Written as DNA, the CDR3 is TGTGCCAGCAGCTTGGATCGGCCTCTCTTTGGCAGGTTCTCCTACGAGCAGTACTTC.

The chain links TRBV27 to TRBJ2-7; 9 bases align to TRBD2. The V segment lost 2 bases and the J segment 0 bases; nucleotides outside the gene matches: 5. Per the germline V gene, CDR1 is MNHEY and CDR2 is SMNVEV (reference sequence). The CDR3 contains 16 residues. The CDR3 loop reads CASSLRTSADSYEQYF. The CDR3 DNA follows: TGTGCCAGCAGTTTACGGACTAGCGCCGACTCCTACGAGCAGTACTTC.

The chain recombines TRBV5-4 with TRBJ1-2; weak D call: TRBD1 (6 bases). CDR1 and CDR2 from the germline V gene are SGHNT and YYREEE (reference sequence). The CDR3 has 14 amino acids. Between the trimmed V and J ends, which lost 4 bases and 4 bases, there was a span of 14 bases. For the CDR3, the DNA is TGTGCCAGCAGCCCAGGACAGATTGCCTATGGCTACACCTTC. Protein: CASSPGQIAYGYTF.